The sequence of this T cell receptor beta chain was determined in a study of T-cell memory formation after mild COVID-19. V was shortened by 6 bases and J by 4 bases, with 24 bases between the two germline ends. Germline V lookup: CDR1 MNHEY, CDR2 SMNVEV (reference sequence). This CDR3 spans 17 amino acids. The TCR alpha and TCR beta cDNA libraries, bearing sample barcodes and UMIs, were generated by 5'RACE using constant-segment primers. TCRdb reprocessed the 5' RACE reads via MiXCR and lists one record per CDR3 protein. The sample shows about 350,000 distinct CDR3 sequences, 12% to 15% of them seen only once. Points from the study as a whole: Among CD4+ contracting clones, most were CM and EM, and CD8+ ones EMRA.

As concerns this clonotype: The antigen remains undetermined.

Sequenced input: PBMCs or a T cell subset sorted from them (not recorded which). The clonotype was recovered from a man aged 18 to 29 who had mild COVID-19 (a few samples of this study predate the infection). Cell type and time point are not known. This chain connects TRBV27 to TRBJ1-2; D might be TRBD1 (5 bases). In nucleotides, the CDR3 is TGTGCCAGCAGAAGATCCGGCGCTCGGGGGGTGGGCTATGGCTACACCTTC. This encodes CASRRSGARGVGYGYTF.